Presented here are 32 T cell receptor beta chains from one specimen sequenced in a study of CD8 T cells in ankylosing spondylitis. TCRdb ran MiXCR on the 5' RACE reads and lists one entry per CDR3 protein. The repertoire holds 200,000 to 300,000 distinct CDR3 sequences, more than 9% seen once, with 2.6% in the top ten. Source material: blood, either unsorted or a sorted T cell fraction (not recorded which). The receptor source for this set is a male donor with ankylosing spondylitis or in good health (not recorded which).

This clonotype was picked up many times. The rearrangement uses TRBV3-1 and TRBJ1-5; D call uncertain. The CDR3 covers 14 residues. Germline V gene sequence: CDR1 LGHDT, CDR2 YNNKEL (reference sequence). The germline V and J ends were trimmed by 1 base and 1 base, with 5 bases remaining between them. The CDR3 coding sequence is TGTGCCAGCAGCCAAGGGGAGAGCAATCAGCCCCAGCATTTT. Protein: CASSQGESNQPQHF.

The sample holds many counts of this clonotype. This chain's CDR3 is CASSPRWGNTEAFF. DNA for the CDR3: TGTGCCAGCAGTCCCCGTTGGGGGAACACTGAAGCTTTCTTT. V and J are TRBV27 and TRBJ1-1; D not resolved. Trimming shortened V by 5 bases and J by 1 base, and 11 bases separated the two germline ends. The CDR3 has 14 residues. CDR1 is MNHEY and CDR2 is SMNVEV in the germline V gene (reference sequence).

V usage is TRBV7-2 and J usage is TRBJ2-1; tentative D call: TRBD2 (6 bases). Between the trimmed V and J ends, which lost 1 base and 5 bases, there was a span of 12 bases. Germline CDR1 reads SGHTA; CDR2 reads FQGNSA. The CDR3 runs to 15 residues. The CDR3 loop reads CASSLGLVGHNEQFF. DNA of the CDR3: TGTGCCAGCAGCTTAGGACTAGTCGGCCACAATGAGCAGTTCTTC. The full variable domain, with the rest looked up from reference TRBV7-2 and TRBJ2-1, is GAGVSQSPSNKVTEKGKDVELRCDPISGHTALYWYRQSLGQGLEFLIYFQGNSAPDKSGLPSDRFSAERTGGSVSTLTIQRTQQEDSAVYLCASSLGLVGHNEQFFGPGTRLTVL.

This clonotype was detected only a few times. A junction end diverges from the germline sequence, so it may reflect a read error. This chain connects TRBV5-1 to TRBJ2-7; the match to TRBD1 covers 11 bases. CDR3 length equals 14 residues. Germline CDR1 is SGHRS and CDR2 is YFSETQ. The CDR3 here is CTSSTGTGGYEQYF. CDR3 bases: TGCACCAGCAGCACCGGGACAGGGGGGTACGAGCAGTACTTC.

This CDR3 is CATQTEGAYGEAFF. As DNA, the CDR3 is TGTGCCACCCAGACGGAGGGGGCTTACGGTGAAGCTTTCTTT. The rearrangement joins TRBV10-3 to TRBJ1-1; 7 bases agree with TRBD1. The CDR3 covers 14 residues. Looked up from germline, CDR1 is ENHRY and CDR2 is SYGVKD. V dropped 10 bases and J dropped 7; count of bases not matched to a gene: 15.

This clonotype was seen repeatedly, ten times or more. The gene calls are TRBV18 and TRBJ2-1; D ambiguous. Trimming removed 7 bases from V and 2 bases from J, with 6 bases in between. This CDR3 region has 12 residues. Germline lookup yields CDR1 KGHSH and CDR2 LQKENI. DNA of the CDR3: TGTGCCAGCTGCTACACCTACAATGAGCAGTTCTTC. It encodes CASCYTYNEQFF.

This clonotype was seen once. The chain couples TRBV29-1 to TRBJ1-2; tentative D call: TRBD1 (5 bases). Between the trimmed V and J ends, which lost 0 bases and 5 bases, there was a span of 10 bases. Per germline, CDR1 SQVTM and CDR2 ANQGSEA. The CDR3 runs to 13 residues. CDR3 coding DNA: TGCAGCGTTGAAGATCTGGGGGGATATGGCTACACCTTC. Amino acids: CSVEDLGGYGYTF.

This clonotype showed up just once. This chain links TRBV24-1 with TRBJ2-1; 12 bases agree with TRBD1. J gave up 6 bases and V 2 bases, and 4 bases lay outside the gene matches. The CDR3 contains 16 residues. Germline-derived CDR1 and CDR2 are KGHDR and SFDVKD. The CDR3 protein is CATSDSGTGGLNEQFF. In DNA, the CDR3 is TGTGCCACCAGTGATTCCGGGACAGGGGGCCTCAATGAGCAGTTCTTC.

The CDR3 here is CASRGVGGQPQHF. DNA for the CDR3: TGTGCCAGCAGGGGAGTAGGTGGTCAGCCCCAGCATTTT. The chain uses TRBV6-1 and TRBJ1-5; D uncertain. V gave up 6 bases and J gave up 6 bases, with 12 bases separating them. The germline CDR1 and CDR2 sequences are MNHNS and SASEGT. The CDR3 covers 13 residues.

CDR3 sequence reads: CASSLSGQPYNEQFF. CDR3 bases: TGTGCCAGCAGCCTCTCGGGACAGCCCTACAATGAGCAGTTCTTC. V gene TRBV11-3 combines with J gene TRBJ2-1, with TRBD1 matching over 7 bases. Germline CDR1 reads SGHNT; CDR2 reads YENEEA. The V gene end was trimmed by 5 bases and the J gene end by 2 bases; junction bases not matched to a gene: 6. CDR3 length equals 15 residues.

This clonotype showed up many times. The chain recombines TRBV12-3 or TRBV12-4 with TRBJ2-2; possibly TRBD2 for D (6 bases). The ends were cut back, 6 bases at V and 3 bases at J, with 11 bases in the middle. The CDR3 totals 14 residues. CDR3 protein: CASSPGTHTGELFF. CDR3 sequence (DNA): TGTGCCAGCAGCCCGGGGACTCACACCGGGGAGCTGTTTTTT.

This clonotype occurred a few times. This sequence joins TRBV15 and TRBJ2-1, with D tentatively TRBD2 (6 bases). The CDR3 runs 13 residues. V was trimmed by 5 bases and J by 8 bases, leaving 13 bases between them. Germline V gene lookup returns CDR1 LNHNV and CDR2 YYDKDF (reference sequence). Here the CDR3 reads CATSSGTSYEQFF. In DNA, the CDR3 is TGTGCCACCAGCTCCGGTACTAGCTATGAGCAGTTCTTC.

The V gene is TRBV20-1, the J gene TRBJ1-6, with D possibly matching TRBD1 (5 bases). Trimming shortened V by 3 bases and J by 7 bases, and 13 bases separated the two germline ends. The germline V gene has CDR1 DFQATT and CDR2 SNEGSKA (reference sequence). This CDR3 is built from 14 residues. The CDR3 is CSASYGTGNSPLHF. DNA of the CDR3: TGCAGTGCTAGCTACGGGACCGGGAATTCACCCCTCCACTTT.

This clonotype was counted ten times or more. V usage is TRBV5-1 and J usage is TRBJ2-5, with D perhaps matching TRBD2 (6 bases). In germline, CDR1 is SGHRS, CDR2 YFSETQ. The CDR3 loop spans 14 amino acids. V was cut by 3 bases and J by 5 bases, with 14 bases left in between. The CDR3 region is CASSWGGGAETQYF. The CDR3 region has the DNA TGCGCCAGCAGCTGGGGAGGCGGGGCGGAGACCCAGTACTTC.

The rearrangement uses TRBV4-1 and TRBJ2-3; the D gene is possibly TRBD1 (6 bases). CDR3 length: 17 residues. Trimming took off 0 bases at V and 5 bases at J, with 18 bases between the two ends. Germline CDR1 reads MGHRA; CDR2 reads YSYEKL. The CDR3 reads CASSQEPSGALGDTQYF. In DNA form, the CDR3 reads TGCGCCAGCAGCCAAGAACCTTCAGGGGCGCTTGGAGATACGCAGTATTTT.

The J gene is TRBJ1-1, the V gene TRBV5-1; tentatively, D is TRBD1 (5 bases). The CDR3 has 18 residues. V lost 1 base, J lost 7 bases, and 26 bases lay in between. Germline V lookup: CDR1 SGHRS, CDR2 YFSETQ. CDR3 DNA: TGCGCCAGCAGCTTGCAAGTTGGAGGGTGGGGGAGCGGGAGTGAAGCTTTCTTT. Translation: CASSLQVGGWGSGSEAFF.

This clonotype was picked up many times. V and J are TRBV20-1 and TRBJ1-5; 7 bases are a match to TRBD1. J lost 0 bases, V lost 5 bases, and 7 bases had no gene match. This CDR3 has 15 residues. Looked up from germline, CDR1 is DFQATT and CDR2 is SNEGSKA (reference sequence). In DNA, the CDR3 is TGCAGTGCTTCCGCGACAGGGAATAGCAATCAGCCCCAGCATTTT. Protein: CSASATGNSNQPQHF.

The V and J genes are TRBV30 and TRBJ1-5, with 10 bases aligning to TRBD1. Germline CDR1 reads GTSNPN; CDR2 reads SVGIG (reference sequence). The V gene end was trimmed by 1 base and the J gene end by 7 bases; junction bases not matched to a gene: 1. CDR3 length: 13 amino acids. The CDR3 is CAWSGDRGQPQHF. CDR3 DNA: TGTGCCTGGAGTGGGGACAGGGGACAGCCCCAGCATTTT.

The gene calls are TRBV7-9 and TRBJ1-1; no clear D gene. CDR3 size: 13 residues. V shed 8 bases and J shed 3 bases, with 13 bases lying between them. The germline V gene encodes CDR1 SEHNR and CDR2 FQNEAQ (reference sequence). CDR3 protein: CASQRVRDTEAFF. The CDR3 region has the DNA TGTGCCAGCCAGAGGGTGAGGGACACTGAAGCTTTCTTT.

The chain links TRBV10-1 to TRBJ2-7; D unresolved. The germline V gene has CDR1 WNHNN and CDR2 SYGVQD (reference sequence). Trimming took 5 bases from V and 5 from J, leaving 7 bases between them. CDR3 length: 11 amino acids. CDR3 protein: CASSMGNEQYF. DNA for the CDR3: TGCGCCAGCAGTATGGGGAACGAGCAGTACTTC.

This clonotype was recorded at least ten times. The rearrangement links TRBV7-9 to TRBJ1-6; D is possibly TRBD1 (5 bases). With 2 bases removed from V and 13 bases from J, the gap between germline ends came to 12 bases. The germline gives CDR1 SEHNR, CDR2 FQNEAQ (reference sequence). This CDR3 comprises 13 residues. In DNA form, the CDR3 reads TGTGCCAGCAGCTTATACGGGGGGTCCCCCCTCCACTTT. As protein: CASSLYGGSPLHF.

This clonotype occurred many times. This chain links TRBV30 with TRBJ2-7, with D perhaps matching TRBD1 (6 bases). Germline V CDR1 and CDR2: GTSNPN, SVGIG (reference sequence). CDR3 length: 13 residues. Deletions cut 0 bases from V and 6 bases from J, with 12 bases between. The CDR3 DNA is TGTGCCTGGAGTGTAGGTGGCAGGGGCGAGCAGTACTTC. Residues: CAWSVGGRGEQYF.

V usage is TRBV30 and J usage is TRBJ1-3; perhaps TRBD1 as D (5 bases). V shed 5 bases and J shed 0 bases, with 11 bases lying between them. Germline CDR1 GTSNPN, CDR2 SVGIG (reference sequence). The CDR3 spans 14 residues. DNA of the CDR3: TGTGCCTGGTCATTTGACAGCTCTGGAAACACCATATATTTT. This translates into CAWSFDSSGNTIYF.

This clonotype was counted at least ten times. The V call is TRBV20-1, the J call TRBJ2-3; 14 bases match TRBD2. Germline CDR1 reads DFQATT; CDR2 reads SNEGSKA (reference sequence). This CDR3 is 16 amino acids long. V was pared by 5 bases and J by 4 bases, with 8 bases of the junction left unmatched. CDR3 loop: CSAVSGLAGGADTQYF. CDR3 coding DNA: TGCAGTGCTGTATCCGGACTAGCGGGAGGTGCAGATACGCAGTATTTT.

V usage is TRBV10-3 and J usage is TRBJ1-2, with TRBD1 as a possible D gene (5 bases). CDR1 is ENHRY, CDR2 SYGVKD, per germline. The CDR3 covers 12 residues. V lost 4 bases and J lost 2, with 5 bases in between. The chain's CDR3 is CAISGDNYGYTF. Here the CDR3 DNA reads TGTGCCATCAGTGGGGACAACTATGGCTACACCTTC.

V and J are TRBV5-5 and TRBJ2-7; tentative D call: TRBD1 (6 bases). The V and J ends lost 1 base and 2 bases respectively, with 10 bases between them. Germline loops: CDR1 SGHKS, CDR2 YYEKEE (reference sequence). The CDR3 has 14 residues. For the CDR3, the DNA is TGTGCCAGCAGCTTGCAGGGGAATACCTACGAGCAGTACTTC. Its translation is CASSLQGNTYEQYF.

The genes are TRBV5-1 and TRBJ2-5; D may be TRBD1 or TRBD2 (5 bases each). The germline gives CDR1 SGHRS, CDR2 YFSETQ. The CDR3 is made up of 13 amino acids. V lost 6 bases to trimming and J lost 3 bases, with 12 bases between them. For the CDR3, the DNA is TGCGCCAGCAACCCCGGGACCAAAGAGACCCAGTACTTC. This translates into CASNPGTKETQYF.

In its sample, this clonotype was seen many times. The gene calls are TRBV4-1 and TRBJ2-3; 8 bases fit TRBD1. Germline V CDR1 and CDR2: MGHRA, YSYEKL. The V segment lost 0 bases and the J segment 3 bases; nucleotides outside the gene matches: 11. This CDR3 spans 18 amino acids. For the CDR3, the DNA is TGCGCCAGCAGCCAAGATCCCTTAAGAGACAGGGGTACAGATACGCAGTATTTT. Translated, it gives CASSQDPLRDRGTDTQYF.

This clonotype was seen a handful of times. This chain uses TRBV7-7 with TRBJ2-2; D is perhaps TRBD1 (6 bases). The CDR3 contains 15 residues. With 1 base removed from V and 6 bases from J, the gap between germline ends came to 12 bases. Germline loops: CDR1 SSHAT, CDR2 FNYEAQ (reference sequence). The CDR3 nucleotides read TGTGCCAGCAGCTTAGAACAGGGTCTGGCCGGGGAGCTGTTTTTT. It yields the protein CASSLEQGLAGELFF.

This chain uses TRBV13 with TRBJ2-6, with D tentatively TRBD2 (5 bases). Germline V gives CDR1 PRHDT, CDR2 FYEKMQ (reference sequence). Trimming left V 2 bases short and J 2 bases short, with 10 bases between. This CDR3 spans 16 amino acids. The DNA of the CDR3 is TGTGCCAGCAGCTTACGGGGTAACGCTGGGGCCAACGTCCTGACTTTC. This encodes CASSLRGNAGANVLTF.

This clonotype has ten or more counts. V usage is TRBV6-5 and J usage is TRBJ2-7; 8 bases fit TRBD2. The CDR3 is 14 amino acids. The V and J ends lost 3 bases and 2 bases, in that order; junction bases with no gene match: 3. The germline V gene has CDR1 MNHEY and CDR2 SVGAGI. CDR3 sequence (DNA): TGTGCCAGCAGTTATCTAGCGGGTACCTACGAGCAGTACTTC. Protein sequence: CASSYLAGTYEQYF.

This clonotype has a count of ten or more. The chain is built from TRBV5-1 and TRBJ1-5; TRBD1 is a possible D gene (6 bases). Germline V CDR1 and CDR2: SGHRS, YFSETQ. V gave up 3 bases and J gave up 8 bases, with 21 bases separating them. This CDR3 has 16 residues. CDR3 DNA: TGCGCCAGCAGCTCGGGCCCCCAGGGGTACGAGGAGCCCCAGCATTTT. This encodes CASSSGPQGYEEPQHF.